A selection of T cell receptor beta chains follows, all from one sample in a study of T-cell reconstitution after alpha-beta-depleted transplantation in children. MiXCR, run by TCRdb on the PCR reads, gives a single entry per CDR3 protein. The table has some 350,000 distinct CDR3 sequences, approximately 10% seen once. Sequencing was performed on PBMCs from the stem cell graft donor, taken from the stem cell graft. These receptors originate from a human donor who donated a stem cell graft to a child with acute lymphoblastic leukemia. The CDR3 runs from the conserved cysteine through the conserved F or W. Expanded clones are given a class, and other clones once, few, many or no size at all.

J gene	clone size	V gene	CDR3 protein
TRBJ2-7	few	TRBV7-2	CASSLGAGSYYEQYF
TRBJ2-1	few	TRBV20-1	CSAGHPQRGEQFF
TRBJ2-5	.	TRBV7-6	CASKSSGGGIQETQYF
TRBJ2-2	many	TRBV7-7	CASSPGRAYTGELFF
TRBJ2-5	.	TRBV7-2	CASSLGILTEETQYF
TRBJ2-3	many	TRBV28	CASRSPADTQYF
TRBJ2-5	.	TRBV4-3	CASSQDGLAGSQRGETQYF
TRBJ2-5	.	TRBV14	CASSRHLTGVFIQETQYF
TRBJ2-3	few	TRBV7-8	CASSPVRTSGRTDTQYF
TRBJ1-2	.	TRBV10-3	CAISLGQDNYGYTF
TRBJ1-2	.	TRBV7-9	CASSQTGYGYTF
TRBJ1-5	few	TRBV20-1	CSAPLGPPLNQPQHF
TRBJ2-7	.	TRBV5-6	CASSFSYLEQYF
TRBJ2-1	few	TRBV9	CASSVAPSTDNEQFF
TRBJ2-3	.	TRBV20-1	CSAPGLASDTQYF
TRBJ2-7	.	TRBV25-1	CASSCQIPPGLARWPSYEQYF
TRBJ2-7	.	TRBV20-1	CSAPDGRGGEYEQYF
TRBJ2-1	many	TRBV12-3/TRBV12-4	CASSRMRQGCFF
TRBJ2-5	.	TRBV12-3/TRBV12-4	CASSFERSQETQYF
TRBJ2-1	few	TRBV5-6	CASSNGLAGGYENNEQFF
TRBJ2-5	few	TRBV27	CASSLGGMGETQYF
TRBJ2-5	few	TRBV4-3	CASSPGGPGETQYF
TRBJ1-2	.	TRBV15	CATISGLIYGYTF